This T cell receptor beta chain was captured in a study of identical twins. Regarding the study as a whole: Twin-shared out-of-frame alpha sequences were enriched for low generation probability. Invariant cells of the MAIT and iNKT types might have partly distorted the zero-insertion analyses.

As concerns this clonotype: The antigen is undetermined.

V lost 0 bases and J lost 5, with 8 bases in between. The CDR3 runs 13 residues. Germline CDR1 reads SGHNT; CDR2 reads YYREEE (reference sequence). Template switching, a step in the protocol, added a universal primer site, and cDNA carried unique molecular identifiers. TCRdb reanalysed the 5' RACE reads using MiXCR and keeps one entry per CDR3 protein. The sample shows just under 550,000 distinct CDR3 sequences, 12% to 15% of them seen only once. These sequences were also reported in another study, on yellow fever vaccine responses in identical twins.

The clonotype comes from a woman under 30 in good health. Sequencing used CD4+ T cells sorted from blood. This rearrangement joins TRBV5-4 to TRBJ2-5; no clear D gene. CDR3 loop: CASSLAVGETQYF. The CDR3 nucleotides read TGTGCCAGCAGCTTGGCGGTGGGGGAGACCCAGTACTTC.